Following are 24 T cell receptor beta chains from one sample sequenced in a study of a mutant IDH1 vaccine in newly diagnosed glioma. Some clones are missing from TCRdb's copy, which holds only in-frame ones; the method was immunoSEQ multiplex PCR. The repertoire holds about 33,000 clones, 75% to 90% seen once, with 4% to 5.5% in the top ten. Documented time point: baseline, week 1 (first vaccination visit). Treatment specified: pre-vaccination baseline after standard-of-care therapy. Material: PBMCs, obtained from a glioma patient treated with radiotherapy, temozolomide or both. These receptors all stem from a woman aged 40 to 49 with glioma.

This chain links TRBV2 with TRBJ1-1; D is ambiguous. The CDR3 consists of 15 residues. Germline V CDR1 and CDR2: SNHLY, FYNNEI. V was shortened by 7 bases and J by 6 bases, with 21 bases between the two germline ends. The CDR3 sequence is CASTRGGSKTPEAFF. For the CDR3, the DNA is TGTGCCAGCACCCGGGGAGGGTCCAAGACCCCTGAAGCTTTCTTT.

The CDR3 sequence is CASSGRTGLEYEQYF. The CDR3 DNA reads TGCGCCAGCAGCGGCCGGACAGGGTTGGAGTACGAGCAGTACTTC. The chain couples TRBV4-1 to TRBJ2-7; 8 bases are a match to TRBD1. V lost 5 bases and J lost 4; bases outside the gene matches: 10. The CDR3 covers 15 residues. Germline lookup yields CDR1 MGHRA and CDR2 YSYEKL.

The chain couples TRBV15 to TRBJ2-5; 8 bases map to TRBD1. Germline-derived CDR1 and CDR2 are LNHNV and YYDKDF (reference sequence). With 1 base clipped from V and 6 bases from J, the junction kept 7 bases outside the gene matches. The CDR3 is 15 amino acids. CDR3 sequence: CATSRGTGPYQTQYF. The CDR3 DNA reads as TGTGCCACCAGCAGAGGGACAGGGCCTTACCAGACCCAGTACTTC.

The chain employs TRBV18 and TRBJ1-1; 8 nucleotides agree with TRBD1. The CDR3 extends over 19 amino acids. The germline V gene encodes CDR1 KGHSH and CDR2 LQKENI. The ends lost 2 bases at V and 5 bases at J; junction bases unmatched: 19. CDR3 DNA sequence: TGTGCCAGCTCACCAAGCCCCGCATGGACAGGGCGGAAAAAAACTGAAGCTTTCTTT. Translated, it gives CASSPSPAWTGRKKTEAFF.

A few counts support this clone. V and J are TRBV14 and TRBJ1-1; D gene unclear. The CDR3 sequence is 13 residues long. The germline gives CDR1 SGHDN, CDR2 FVKESK. Trimming pared 3 bases from V and 1 base from J, leaving 6 bases between. The CDR3, as DNA: TGTGCCAGCAGCCAGCTCCCGAACACTGAAGCTTTCTTT. Encoded protein: CASSQLPNTEAFF.

The chain uses TRBV2 and TRBJ2-5; 7 positions agree with TRBD1. This CDR3 is 13 amino acids long. V lost 5 bases, J lost 2 bases, and 2 bases stayed unmatched. CDR1 SNHLY and CDR2 FYNNEI come from the germline V gene. CDR3 residues: CASSMGQQETQYF. CDR3 sequence (DNA): TGTGCCAGCAGTATGGGACAGCAAGAGACCCAGTACTTC.

This clone was observed once. In nucleotides, the CDR3 is TGTGCCATCAGGGGGGGCTTGGGTGAAGCTTTCTTT. As protein: CAIRGGLGEAFF. The chain recombines TRBV10-3 with TRBJ1-1; the D gene is possibly TRBD1 (6 bases). V lost 6 bases and J lost 7, with 12 bases in between. Germline V lookup: CDR1 ENHRY, CDR2 SYGVKD. The CDR3 is 12 residues long.

This clone showed up just a few times. The V call is TRBV7-9, the J call TRBJ2-5; perhaps TRBD1 as D (5 bases). With 5 bases removed from V and 5 bases from J, the gap between germline ends came to 18 bases. Germline CDR1 and CDR2: SEHNR and FQNEAQ (reference sequence). This CDR3 spans 15 amino acids. The chain's CDR3 is CASSGIGSGIETQYF. Written as DNA, the CDR3 is TGTGCCAGCAGCGGGATAGGTTCAGGGATCGAGACCCAGTACTTC.

The rearrangement links TRBV2 to TRBJ2-1, with D perhaps matching TRBD2 (5 bases). Germline-derived CDR1 and CDR2 are SNHLY and FYNNEI. The length of the CDR3 is 12 residues. Between the trimmed V and J ends, which lost 8 bases and 6 bases, there was a span of 11 bases. The CDR3 sequence is CASDPLGNEQFF. The CDR3 DNA is TGTGCCAGCGACCCACTAGGCAATGAGCAGTTCTTC.

V and J are TRBV7-2 and TRBJ2-5; D possibly corresponds to TRBD2 (5 bases). The CDR3 runs 13 residues. The V end lost 5 bases, the J end lost 4 bases, and 11 bases lay between the germline ends. Germline CDR1 SGHTA, CDR2 FQGNSA. CDR3 DNA sequence: TGTGCCAGCAGCATCACCCGGGGAGAGACCCAGTACTTC. Translation: CASSITRGETQYF.

V is TRBV4-1 and J is TRBJ2-4; TRBD2 matches 12 bases. J gave up 3 bases and V 0 bases, and 12 bases lay outside the gene matches. The CDR3 extends over 20 amino acids. Germline lookup yields CDR1 MGHRA and CDR2 YSYEKL. In DNA form, the CDR3 reads TGCGCCAGCAGCCAAGAACCCTGGGTGCTAGCGGGAGGGAACAAAAACATTCAGTACTTC. It specifies CASSQEPWVLAGGNKNIQYF.

The chain joins TRBV6-6 to TRBJ2-1, with D hard to call. V lost 3 bases, J lost 3 bases, and 12 bases lay in between. The germline V gene has CDR1 MNHNY and CDR2 SVGAGI (reference sequence). This CDR3 is 15 amino acids long. For the CDR3, the DNA is TGTGCCAGCAGTTATTACAACAGAGACTACAATGAGCAGTTCTTC. Its translation: CASSYYNRDYNEQFF.

The genes are TRBV29-1 and TRBJ1-2; D remains ambiguous. Germline V gene data show CDR1 as SQVTM and CDR2 as ANQGSEA. CDR3 length: 10 amino acids. Trimming pared 6 bases from V and 8 bases from J, leaving 10 bases between. The CDR3 DNA reads as TGCAGCGTGTTTGTTACCGGCTACACCTTC. Residues: CSVFVTGYTF.

The V call is TRBV28, the J call TRBJ2-1, with D tentatively TRBD2 (5 bases). From germline, CDR1 is MDHEN and CDR2 SYDVKM. CDR3 length: 16 amino acids. The V end was cut by 4 bases, the J end by 4 bases, with 17 bases between. The DNA for the CDR3 is TGTGCCAGCAGTTATTCACCACCCCCGGGGTACAATGAGCAGTTCTTC. Protein sequence: CASSYSPPPGYNEQFF.

The chain uses TRBV7-8 and TRBJ2-7; a possible D gene is TRBD1 (5 bases). The germline V gene has CDR1 SGHVS and CDR2 FQNEAQ. The CDR3 loop spans 15 amino acids. V was pared by 0 bases and J by 3 bases, with 12 bases between. In DNA form, the CDR3 reads TGTGCCAGCAGCTTAGCGAGGCAGGGCGGCTACGAGCAGTACTTC. This encodes CASSLARQGGYEQYF.

This chain joins TRBV5-1 and TRBJ1-1; D uncertain. The CDR3 consists of 15 residues. The V gene lost 1 base and the J gene lost 4 bases, with 14 bases spanning the gap. Germline CDR1 reads SGHRS; CDR2 reads YFSETQ. The CDR3 DNA follows: TGCGCCAGCAGCTTGTCCCCGGCGGCCTCCACTGAAGCTTTCTTT. Translation gives CASSLSPAASTEAFF.

The chain recombines TRBV30 with TRBJ2-7; maybe TRBD2 (6 bases). Germline assignment: CDR1 GTSNPN and CDR2 SVGIG (reference sequence). CDR3 length: 13 residues. V lost 4 bases and J 2 bases, leaving 12 bases between the germline ends. CDR3 residues: CAWTPGLAYEQYF. The CDR3, as DNA: TGTGCCTGGACGCCGGGACTTGCCTACGAGCAGTACTTC. Full variable domain (outside the CDR3, taken from reference TRBV30 and TRBJ2-7): SQTIHQWPATLVQPVGSPLSLECTVEGTSNPNLYWYRQAAGRGLQLLFYSVGIGQISSEVPQNLSASRPQDRQFILSSKKLLLSDSGFYLCAWTPGLAYEQYFGPGTRLTVT.

The chain joins TRBV6-5 to TRBJ2-7; D is tentatively TRBD1 or TRBD2 (5 bases each). Germline V lookup: CDR1 MNHEY, CDR2 SVGAGI. V was trimmed by 0 bases and J by 3 bases, leaving 15 bases between them. CDR3 length equals 16 residues. The CDR3 coding sequence is TGTGCCAGCAGTTACTCGTCCGGGACCGTTAACTACGAGCAGTACTTC. Translation gives CASSYSSGTVNYEQYF.

The rearrangement uses TRBV19 and TRBJ2-5, with TRBD1 identical over 8 bases. The CDR3 runs 15 residues. V lost 3 bases and J lost 7; bases outside the gene matches: 10. The germline CDR1 and CDR2 sequences are LNHDA and SQIVND (reference sequence). CDR3 sequence (DNA): TGTGCCAGTAGTATCCGGCAGGGGGCCGGGGGGACCCAGTACTTC. Its translation is CASSIRQGAGGTQYF.

The chain is built from TRBV2 and TRBJ1-5, with D unresolved. Germline lookup yields CDR1 SNHLY and CDR2 FYNNEI. The CDR3 consists of 14 residues. V gave up 6 bases and J gave up 2 bases, with 11 bases separating them. The CDR3 DNA is TGTGCCAGCAGCCCGGACGGTGGCAATCAGCCCCAGCATTTT. It is translated as CASSPDGGNQPQHF.

The rearrangement joins TRBV19 to TRBJ1-5; the D is unclear. Trimming pared 1 base from V and 6 bases from J, leaving 7 bases between. Germline V gives CDR1 LNHDA, CDR2 SQIVND (reference sequence). This CDR3 spans 13 amino acids. The CDR3 DNA follows: TGTGCCAGTAGTATAGGGGCCTTTCAGCCCCAGCATTTT. Amino acids: CASSIGAFQPQHF.

V gene TRBV14 combines with J gene TRBJ2-7; maybe TRBD1 (6 bases). This CDR3 is built from 14 residues. V lost 3 bases to trimming and J lost 6 bases, with 15 bases between them. Germline lookup yields CDR1 SGHDN and CDR2 FVKESK. CDR3 DNA: TGTGCCAGCAGCCACTTTGCAGGGGTGTTCGAGCAGTACTTC. Protein product: CASSHFAGVFEQYF.

The chain has TRBV10-2 and TRBJ1-1; 10 positions match TRBD1. The germline V gene encodes CDR1 WSHSY and CDR2 SAAADI. J gave up 7 bases and V 6 bases, and 8 bases lay outside the gene matches. The CDR3 covers 14 residues. Here the CDR3 DNA reads TGCGCCAGCAGGAAGGGACAGGGGACCATTGAAGCTTTCTTT. Translating gives CASRKGQGTIEAFF.

This clone came up once. The chain links TRBV30 to TRBJ2-1, with TRBD1 identical over 7 bases. Trimming cost V 2 bases and J 2 bases; bases outside gene matches: 6. CDR3 length: 15 residues. Germline CDR1 is GTSNPN and CDR2 is SVGIG (reference sequence). CDR3 DNA: TGTGCCTGGAGTAGGGGGACAGAGCCCTACAATGAGCAGTTCTTC. This translates into CAWSRGTEPYNEQFF. Supplemented by reference TRBV30 and TRBJ2-1, the full variable domain reads SQTIHQWPATLVQPVGSPLSLECTVEGTSNPNLYWYRQAAGRGLQLLFYSVGIGQISSEVPQNLSASRPQDRQFILSSKKLLLSDSGFYLCAWSRGTEPYNEQFFGPGTRLTVL.